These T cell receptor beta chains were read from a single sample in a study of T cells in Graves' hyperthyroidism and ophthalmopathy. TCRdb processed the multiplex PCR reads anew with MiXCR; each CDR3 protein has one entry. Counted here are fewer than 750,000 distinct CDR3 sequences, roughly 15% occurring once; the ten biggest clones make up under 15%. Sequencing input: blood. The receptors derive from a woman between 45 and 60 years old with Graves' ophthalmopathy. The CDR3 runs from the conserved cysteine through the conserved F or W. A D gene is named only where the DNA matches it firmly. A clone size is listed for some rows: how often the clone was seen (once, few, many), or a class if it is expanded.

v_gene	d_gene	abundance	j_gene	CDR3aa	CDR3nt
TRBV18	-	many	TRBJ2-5	CASSHPRQETQYF	TGTGCCAGCTCCCACCCAAGACAAGAGACCCAGTACTTC
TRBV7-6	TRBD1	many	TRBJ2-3	CASSSGQGSRNTDTQYF	TGTGCCAGCAGCTCGGGACAGGGTAGCAGAAACACAGATACGCAGTATTTT
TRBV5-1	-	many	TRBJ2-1	CASRREGSSIAYNEQFF	TGCGCCAGCAGGCGTGAAGGGTCTAGCATTGCATACAATGAGCAGTTCTTC
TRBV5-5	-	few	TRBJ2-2	CASSLSHSAGELFF	TGTGCCAGCAGCTTGTCTCATTCGGCCGGGGAGCTGTTTTTT
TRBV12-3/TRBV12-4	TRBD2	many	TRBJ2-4	CASSLAHGLASTEAKNIQYF	TGTGCCAGCAGTTTAGCGCACGGACTAGCGTCAACCGAGGCCAAAAACATTCAGTACTTC
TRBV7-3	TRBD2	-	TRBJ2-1	CARSDGLDHNEQFF	TGTGCCAGAAGCGATGGACTAGATCACAATGAGCAGTTCTTC
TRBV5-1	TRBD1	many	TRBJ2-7	CASSPRTGGEYEQYF	TGCGCCAGCAGCCCGAGGACAGGGGGCGAGTACGAGCAGTACTTC
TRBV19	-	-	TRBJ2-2	CASSIVGTHTGELFF	TGTGCCAGTAGTATAGTCGGGACACACACCGGGGAGCTGTTTTTT
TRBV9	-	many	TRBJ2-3	CASSVSSTDTQYF	TGTGCCAGCAGCGTGTCCAGCACAGATACGCAGTATTTT
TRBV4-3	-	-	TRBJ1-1	CASSQVGGRGEAFF	TGCGCCAGCAGCCAAGTCGGAGGACGGGGAGAAGCTTTCTTT
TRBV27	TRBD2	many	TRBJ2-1	CASRKLAGVYNEQFF	TGTGCCAGCAGAAAACTAGCGGGAGTTTACAATGAGCAGTTCTTC
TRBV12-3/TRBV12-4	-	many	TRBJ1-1	CASSLRTVRGGTAFF	TGTGCCAGCAGTTTACGGACCGTTAGGGGGGGAACCGCTTTCTTT
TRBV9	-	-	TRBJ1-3	CASSVGRTVSGNTIYF	TGTGCCAGCAGCGTCGGTCGGACGGTCTCTGGAAACACCATATATTTT
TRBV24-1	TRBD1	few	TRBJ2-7	CATSDRTGAYEQYF	TGTGCCACCAGTGACAGGACAGGGGCCTACGAGCAGTACTTC
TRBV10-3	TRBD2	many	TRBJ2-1	CATSLLAAYNEQFF	TGTGCCACCTCTCTACTAGCGGCCTACAATGAGCAGTTCTTC
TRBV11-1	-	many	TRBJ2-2	CASSLDTNTGELFF	TGTGCCAGCAGCTTGGACACGAACACCGGGGAGCTGTTTTTT
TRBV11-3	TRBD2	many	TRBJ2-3	CASSSLAGLEYF	TGTGCCAGCAGCTCCCTAGCGGGACTTGAGTATTTT
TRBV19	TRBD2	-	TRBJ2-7	CASSILAGDAAEQYF	TGTGCCAGTAGTATTCTAGCGGGAGATGCTGCCGAGCAGTACTTC
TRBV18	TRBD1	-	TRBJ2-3	CASSLTRRDSGTGTDTQYF	TGTGCCAGCTCGCTAACCAGAAGGGACAGTGGGACGGGCACAGATACGCAGTATTTT
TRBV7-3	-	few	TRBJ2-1	CASSLTSDNEQFF	TGTGCCAGCAGCTTAACGAGCGACAATGAGCAGTTCTTC
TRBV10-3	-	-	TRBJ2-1	CAISNEGPSYNEQFF	TGTGCCATCAGTAACGAGGGGCCGTCCTACAATGAGCAGTTCTTC
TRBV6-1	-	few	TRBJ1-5	CASREGERNQPQHF	TGTGCCAGCAGAGAGGGGGAGCGCAATCAGCCCCAGCATTTT
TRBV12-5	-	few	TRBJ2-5	CASGLVWGKYF	TGTGCTAGTGGTTTGGTATGGGGGAAGTACTTC
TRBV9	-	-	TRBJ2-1	CASSVQGYNEQFF	TGTGCCAGCAGCGTACAGGGATACAATGAGCAGTTCTTC
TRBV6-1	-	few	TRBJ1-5	CASSEVGREWSNQPQHF	TGTGCCAGCAGTGAAGTCGGCAGGGAGTGGAGCAATCAGCCCCAGCATTTT
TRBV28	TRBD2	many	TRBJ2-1	CASSLGLAGVFHEQFF	TGTGCCAGCAGTTTAGGACTAGCGGGAGTTTTTCATGAGCAGTTCTTC
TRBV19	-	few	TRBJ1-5	CASSIDGRYQPQHF	TGTGCCAGTAGTATAGATGGGAGATACCAGCCCCAGCATTTT
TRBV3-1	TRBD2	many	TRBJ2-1	CASSQAGLAGSSYNEQFF	TGTGCCAGCAGCCAAGCAGGACTAGCGGGCAGCTCCTACAATGAGCAGTTCTTC
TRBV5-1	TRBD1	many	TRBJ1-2	CASSVGTGAGGYTF	TGCGCCAGCAGCGTGGGGACAGGGGCCGGTGGCTACACCTTC
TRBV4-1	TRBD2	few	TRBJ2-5	CASSAWTSGRTLQETQYF	TGCGCCAGCAGCGCCTGGACTAGCGGGAGGACCCTACAAGAGACCCAGTACTTC
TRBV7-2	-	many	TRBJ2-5	CASSLVPAETQYF	TGTGCCAGCAGCTTAGTACCAGCTGAGACCCAGTACTTC
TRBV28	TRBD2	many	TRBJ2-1	CASCPFSGGWYNEQFF	TGTGCCAGCTGTCCCTTCTCGGGGGGTTGGTACAATGAGCAGTTCTTC
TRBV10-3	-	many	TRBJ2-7	CAISESAERVAYEQYF	TGTGCCATCAGTGAGTCTGCAGAGCGTGTAGCCTACGAGCAGTACTTC
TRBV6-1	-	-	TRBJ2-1	CASSALGGGEQFF	TGTGCCAGCAGCGCGTTAGGGGGAGGTGAGCAGTTCTTC
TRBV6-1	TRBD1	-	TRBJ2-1	CASVRDSVVGQFF	TGTGCCAGCGTCCGGGACAGCGTTGTGGGGCAGTTCTTC
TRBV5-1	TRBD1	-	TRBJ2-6	CASSLEGQGFPGANVLTF	TGCGCCAGCAGCTTGGAGGGACAGGGATTCCCTGGGGCCAACGTCCTGACTTTC
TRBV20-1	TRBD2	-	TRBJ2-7	CSARPSGRPTGKNEQYF	TGCAGTGCTAGACCTAGCGGGAGGCCCACCGGAAAAAACGAGCAGTACTTC
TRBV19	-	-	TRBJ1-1	CASSIDQTEAFF	TGTGCCAGTAGTATAGACCAAACTGAAGCTTTCTTT
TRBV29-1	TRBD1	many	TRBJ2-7	CSVSDRAPSYEQYF	TGCAGCGTATCGGACAGGGCCCCTTCCTACGAGCAGTACTTC
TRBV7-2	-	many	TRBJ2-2	CASSPAGSVAGELFF	TGTGCCAGCAGCCCTGCGGGTTCCGTGGCCGGGGAGCTGTTTTTT
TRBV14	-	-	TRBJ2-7	CASSQVPGSSYEQYF	TGTGCCAGCAGCCAAGTACCGGGAAGCTCCTACGAGCAGTACTTC
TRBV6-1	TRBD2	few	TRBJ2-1	CASSEARTSGRTYNEQFF	TGTGCCAGCAGTGAAGCCAGGACTAGCGGGAGAACCTACAATGAGCAGTTCTTC
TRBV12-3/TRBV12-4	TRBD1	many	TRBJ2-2	CASRRNRGTGELFF	TGTGCCAGCAGACGAAACAGGGGAACCGGGGAGCTGTTTTTT
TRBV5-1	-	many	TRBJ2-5	CASSQLDRSETQYF	TGCGCCAGCAGCCAACTCGACAGGTCAGAGACCCAGTACTTC
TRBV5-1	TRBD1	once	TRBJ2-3	CASSAAGGADTQYF	TGCGCCAGCAGCGCTGCAGGGGGAGCAGATACGCAGTATTTT
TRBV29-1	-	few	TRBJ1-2	CSYLGPGTNYGHTF	TGCAGCTATCTTGGACCAGGGACTAACTATGGCCACACCTTC
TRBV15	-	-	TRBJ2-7	CATSARTSYEQYF	TGTGCCACCAGCGCGAGGACCTCCTACGAGCAGTACTTC
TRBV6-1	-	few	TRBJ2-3	CATRRDRASTDTQYF	TGTGCCACACGTCGGGACCGGGCTAGCACAGATACGCAGTATTTT
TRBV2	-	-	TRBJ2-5	CASRETVLREETQYF	TGTGCCAGCAGGGAGACAGTTCTAAGGGAAGAGACCCAGTACTTC
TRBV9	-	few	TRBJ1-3	CASSVAGAAGNTIYF	TGTGCCAGCAGCGTAGCTGGGGCGGCGGGAAACACCATATATTTT
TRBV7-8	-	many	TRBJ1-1	CASRSVRTATAMNTEAFF	TGTGCCAGCAGAAGTGTAAGGACGGCGACCGCCATGAACACTGAAGCTTTCTTT
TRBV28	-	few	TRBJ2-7	CASSSNMDLGQYF	TGTGCCAGCAGTTCGAACATGGACCTAGGGCAGTACTTC
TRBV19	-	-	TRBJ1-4	CASKVRGREKLFF	TGTGCCAGTAAGGTCAGGGGACGGGAAAAACTGTTTTTT
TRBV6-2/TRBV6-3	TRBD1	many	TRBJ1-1	CASSYVLRQGLWNTEAFF	TGTGCCAGCAGTTACGTCTTAAGACAGGGACTGTGGAACACTGAAGCTTTCTTT
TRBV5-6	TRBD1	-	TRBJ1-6	CASSLSLQGDSPLHF	TGTGCCAGCAGCTTGAGTCTACAGGGGGATTCACCCCTCCACTTT
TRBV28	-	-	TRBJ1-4	CASSTTGPSNEKLFF	TGTGCCAGCAGCACTACAGGGCCCAGCAATGAAAAACTGTTTTTT